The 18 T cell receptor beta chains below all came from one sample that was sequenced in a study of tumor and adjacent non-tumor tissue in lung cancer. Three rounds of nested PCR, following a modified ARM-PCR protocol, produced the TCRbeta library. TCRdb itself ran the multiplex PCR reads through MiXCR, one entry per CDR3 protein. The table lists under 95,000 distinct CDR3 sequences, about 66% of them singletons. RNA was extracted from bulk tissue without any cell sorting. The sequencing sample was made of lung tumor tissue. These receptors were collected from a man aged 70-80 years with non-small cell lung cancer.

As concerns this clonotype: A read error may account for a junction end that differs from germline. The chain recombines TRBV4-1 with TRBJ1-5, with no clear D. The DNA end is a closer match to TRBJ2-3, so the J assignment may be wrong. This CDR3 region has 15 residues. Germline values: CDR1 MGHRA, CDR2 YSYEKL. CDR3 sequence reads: CVSSQGSGDNQPQYF. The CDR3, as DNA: TGCGTCAGCAGCCAAGGATCTGGTGACAATCAGCCCCAGTATTTT.

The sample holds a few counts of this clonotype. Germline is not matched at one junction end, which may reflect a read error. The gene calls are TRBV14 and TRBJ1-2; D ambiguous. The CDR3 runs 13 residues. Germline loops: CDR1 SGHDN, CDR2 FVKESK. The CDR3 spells CASRSPPLYDYTF. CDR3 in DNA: TGTGCCAGCAGAAGTCCCCCCCTCTATGACTACACCTTC.

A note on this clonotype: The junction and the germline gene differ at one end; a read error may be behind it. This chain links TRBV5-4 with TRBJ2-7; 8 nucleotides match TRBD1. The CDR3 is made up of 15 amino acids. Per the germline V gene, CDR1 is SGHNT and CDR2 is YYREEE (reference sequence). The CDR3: CTSSRRDRTAYEWYF. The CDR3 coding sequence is TGTACCAGCAGCCGACGGGACAGGACGGCCTACGAGTGGTACTTC.

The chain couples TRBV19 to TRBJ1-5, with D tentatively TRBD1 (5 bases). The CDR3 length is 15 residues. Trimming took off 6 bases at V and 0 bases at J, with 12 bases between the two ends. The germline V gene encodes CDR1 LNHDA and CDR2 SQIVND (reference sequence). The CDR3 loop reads CASSRTTDSNQPQHF. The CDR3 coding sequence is TGTGCCAGTAGCCGGACAACCGATAGCAATCAGCCCCAGCATTTT.

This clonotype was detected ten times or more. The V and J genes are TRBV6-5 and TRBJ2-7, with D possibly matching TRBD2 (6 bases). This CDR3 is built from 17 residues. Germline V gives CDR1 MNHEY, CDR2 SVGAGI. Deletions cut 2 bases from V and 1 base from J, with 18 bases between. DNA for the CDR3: TGTGCCAGCAGTTACATTCGGCCCAGCGGGCCTTCCTACGAGCAGTACTTC. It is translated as CASSYIRPSGPSYEQYF.

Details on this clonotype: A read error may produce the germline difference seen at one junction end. The DNA for the CDR3 is TGTGCCAGTAGCCTTCTAGCGGGGGGCACAGTTACGCAATATTTT. Its protein product is CASSLLAGGTVTQYF. The chain employs TRBV11-3 and TRBJ2-3, with TRBD2 identical over 11 bases. In germline, CDR1 is SGHNT, CDR2 YENEEA. The CDR3 extends over 15 amino acids.

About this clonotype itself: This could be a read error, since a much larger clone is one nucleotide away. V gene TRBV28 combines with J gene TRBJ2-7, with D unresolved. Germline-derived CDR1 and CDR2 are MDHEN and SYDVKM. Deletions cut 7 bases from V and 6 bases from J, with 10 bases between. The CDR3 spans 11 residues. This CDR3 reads CASNRAGEQYF. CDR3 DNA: TGTGCCAGCAACCGGGCAGGCGAGCAGTACTTC.

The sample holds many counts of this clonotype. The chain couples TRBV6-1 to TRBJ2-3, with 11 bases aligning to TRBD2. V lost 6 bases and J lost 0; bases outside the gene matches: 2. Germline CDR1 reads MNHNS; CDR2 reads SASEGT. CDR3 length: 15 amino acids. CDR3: CASSLAGGSTDTQYF. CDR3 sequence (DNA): TGTGCCAGCAGCCTAGCGGGGGGAAGCACAGATACGCAGTATTTT.

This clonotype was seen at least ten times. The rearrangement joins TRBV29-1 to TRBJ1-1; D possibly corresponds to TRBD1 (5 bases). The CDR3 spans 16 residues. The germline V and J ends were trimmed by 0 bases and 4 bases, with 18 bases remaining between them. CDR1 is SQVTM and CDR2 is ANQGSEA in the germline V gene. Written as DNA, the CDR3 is TGCAGCGTTGAAGACGGGACTCCGATCACCCGCACTGAAGCTTTCTTT. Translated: CSVEDGTPITRTEAFF.

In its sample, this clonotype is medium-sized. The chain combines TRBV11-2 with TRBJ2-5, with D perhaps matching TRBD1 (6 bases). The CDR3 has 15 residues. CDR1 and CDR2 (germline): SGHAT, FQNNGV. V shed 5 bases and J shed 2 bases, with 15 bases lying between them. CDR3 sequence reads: CASSQQRTVQETQYF. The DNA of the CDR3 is TGTGCCAGCAGCCAACAGCGGACAGTTCAAGAGACCCAGTACTTC.

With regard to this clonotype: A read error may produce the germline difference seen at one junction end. The CDR3 region has the DNA TGTGCCAGCAGTAAAGGTCAGACGGGACGTTTGGCTGAAAAACTATTTTTT. The encoded protein is CASSKGQTGRLAEKLFF. This chain uses TRBV6-1 with TRBJ1-4, with a weak D call TRBD1 (5 bases). Germline assignment: CDR1 MNHNS and CDR2 SASEGT. The CDR3 extends over 17 amino acids.

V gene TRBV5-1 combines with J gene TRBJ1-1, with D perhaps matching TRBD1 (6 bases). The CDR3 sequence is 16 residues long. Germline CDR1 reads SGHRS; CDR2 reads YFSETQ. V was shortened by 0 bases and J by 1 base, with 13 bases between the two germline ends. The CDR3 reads CASSLVPGQPNTEAFF. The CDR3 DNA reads TGCGCCAGCAGCTTGGTCCCCGGACAGCCGAACACTGAAGCTTTCTTT.

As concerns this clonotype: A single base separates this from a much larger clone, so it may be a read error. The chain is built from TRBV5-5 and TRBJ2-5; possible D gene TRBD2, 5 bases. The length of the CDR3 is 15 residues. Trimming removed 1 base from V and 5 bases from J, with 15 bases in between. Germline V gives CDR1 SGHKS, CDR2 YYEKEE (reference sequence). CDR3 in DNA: TGTGCCAGCAGCTTGCAACGAGGGCGAAAGGAGACCCAGTACTTC. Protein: CASSLQRGRKETQYF.

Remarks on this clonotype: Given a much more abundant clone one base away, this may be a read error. This CDR3 is CASSQNRVSRELFF. Here the CDR3 DNA reads TGCGCCAGCAGCCAGAACAGGGTATCTAGGGAGCTGTTTTTT. The chain has TRBV4-1 and TRBJ2-2; D is possibly TRBD1 (6 bases). Germline loops: CDR1 MGHRA, CDR2 YSYEKL. The CDR3 length is 14 residues. V lost 3 bases and J lost 9, with 14 bases in between.

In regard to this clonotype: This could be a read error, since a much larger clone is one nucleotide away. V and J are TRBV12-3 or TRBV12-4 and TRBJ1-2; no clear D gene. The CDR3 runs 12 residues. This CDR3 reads CTSSPVEYGYTF. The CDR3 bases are TGTACCAGCAGCCCCGTCGAGTATGGCTACACCTTC.

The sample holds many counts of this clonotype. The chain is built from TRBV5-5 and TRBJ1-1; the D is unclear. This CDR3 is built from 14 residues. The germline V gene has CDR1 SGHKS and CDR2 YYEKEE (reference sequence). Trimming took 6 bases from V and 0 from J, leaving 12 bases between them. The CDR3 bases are TGTGCCAGCATCTTTGCAACTCTGAACACTGAAGCTTTCTTT. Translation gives CASIFATLNTEAFF. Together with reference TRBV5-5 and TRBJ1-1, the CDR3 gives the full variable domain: DAGVTQSPTHLIKTRGQQVTLRCSPISGHKSVSWYQQVLGQGPQFIFQYYEKEERGRGNFPDRFSARQFPNYSSELNVNALLLGDSALYLCASIFATLNTEAFFGQGTRLTVV.

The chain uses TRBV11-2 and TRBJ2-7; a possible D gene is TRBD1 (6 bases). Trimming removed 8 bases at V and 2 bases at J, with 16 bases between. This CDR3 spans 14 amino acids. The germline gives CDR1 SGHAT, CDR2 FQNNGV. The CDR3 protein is CASSSEQGPYEQYF. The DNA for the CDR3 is TGTGCCAGCTCCTCCGAGCAGGGGCCCTACGAGCAGTACTTC.

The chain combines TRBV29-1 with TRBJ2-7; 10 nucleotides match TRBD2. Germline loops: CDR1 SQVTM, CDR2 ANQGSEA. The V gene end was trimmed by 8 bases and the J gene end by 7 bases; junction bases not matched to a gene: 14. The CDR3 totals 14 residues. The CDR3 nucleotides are TGCAGCCTAGAAAAAGTAGCGGGGGGCGGGGAGCAGTACTTC. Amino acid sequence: CSLEKVAGGGEQYF.